The T cell receptor (beta chain) under discussion was sequenced for a study of T cells after yellow fever vaccination. TCRdb ran MiXCR on the 5' RACE reads and lists one entry per CDR3 protein. The repertoire holds 250,000 to 400,000 distinct CDR3 sequences, with approximately 4.3% as singletons. The CDR3 has 14 residues. V lost 4 bases, J lost 6 bases, and 8 bases stayed unmatched. Germline loops: CDR1 DFQATT, CDR2 SNEGSKA (reference sequence). This clonotype was detected ten times or more. This sequence joins TRBV20-1 and TRBJ2-5; 10 bases line up with TRBD1. This clonotype originated in a man in his late teens or twenties who received the YFV17D yellow fever vaccine. Specimen: PBMCs, collected 15 days after the yellow fever booster vaccination. The CDR3 nucleotides are TGCAGTGCTAACCGACAGGGGGCCTCCCAGACCCAGTACTTC. The encoded protein is CSANRQGASQTQYF.